The clone carrying this T cell receptor (beta chain) showed up just a few times. Method: immunoSEQ multiplex PCR; TCRdb's copy keeps in-frame clones and lacks some. The sample records some 130,000 clones, approximately 83% being singletons. V shed 8 bases and J 10 bases; nucleotides not matched to a gene: 13. Germline assignment: CDR1 MNHEY and CDR2 SVGAGI. The CDR3 consists of 13 residues. These data belong to a study of T cell responses to AZD1222 COVID-19 vaccine. The clonotype originates from an adult in good health. The chain has TRBV6-5 and TRBJ2-7; 8 bases are a match to TRBD1. The sample here was peripheral blood, taken on day 0 of AZD1222 vaccination. The CDR3 DNA reads as TGTGCCAGCGCCATGGGACAGGCGGCTCCCCAGTACTTC. It codes for CASAMGQAAPQYF.